The sequence of this TCR beta chain was determined in a study of blood T cell repertoires in COVID-19. Overall study context: Acute-phase and convalescent COVID-19 samples originated in the United States, Italy and Spain.

V was shortened by 2 bases and J by 6 bases, with 7 bases between the two germline ends. The CDR3 is 12 amino acids. CDR1 is LGHDT and CDR2 is YNNKEL in the germline V gene (reference sequence). Sequencing used immunoSEQ multiplex PCR; TCRdb keeps in-frame clones, though not all of them. There are roughly 300,000 clones in the sample; under 90% occur only once, and roughly 2.9% lies in the top ten. Sequenced material: peripheral blood. This sequence originates from a woman aged 55-70 years with active or convalescent COVID-19. The genes are TRBV3-1 (or the pseudogene TRBV3-2) and TRBJ1-2; D is ambiguous. CDR3 loop: CASSQMSNGYTF. The CDR3 bases are TGTGCCAGCAGCCAAATGTCTAATGGCTACACCTTC.